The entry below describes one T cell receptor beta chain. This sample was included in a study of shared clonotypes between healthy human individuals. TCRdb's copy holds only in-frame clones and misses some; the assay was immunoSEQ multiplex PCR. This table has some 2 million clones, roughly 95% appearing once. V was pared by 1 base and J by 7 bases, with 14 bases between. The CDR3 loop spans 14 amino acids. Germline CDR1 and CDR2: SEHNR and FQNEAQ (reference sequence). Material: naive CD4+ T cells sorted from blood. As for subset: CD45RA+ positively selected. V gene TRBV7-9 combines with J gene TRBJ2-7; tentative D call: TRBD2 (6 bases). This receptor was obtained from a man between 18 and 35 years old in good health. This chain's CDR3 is CASSLETPGGEQYF. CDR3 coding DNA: TGTGCCAGCAGCTTAGAAACCCCTGGGGGGGAGCAGTACTTC.